This TCR beta chain originates from a study of PD-1 blockade in classical Hodgkin lymphoma (dated by TCRdb to 2020 to 2021). Context from the whole study: Nivolumab dosing was 3 mg/kg intravenously every 2 weeks, continuing until either disease progression or unacceptable toxicity. The study used TCR beta sequencing and CyTOF to define a peripheral blood immune signature of response to PD-1 blockade in classical Hodgkin lymphoma.

What this sample's time point label stands for: cycle 4 day 1 (C4D1), after more than five weeks of nivolumab. All trial patients had relapsed after autologous stem cell transplantation, with cohorts A, B and C differing in prior brentuximab vedotin exposure. The trial cohort included 50 to 70 patients with relapsed/refractory classical Hodgkin lymphoma, and each patient had a best overall response of complete response, partial response or progressive disease. In the multi-cohort phase II CheckMate 205 trial, trial patients received single-agent nivolumab. Best overall response was determined by an independent review committee according to the 2007 International Working Group response criteria. Trial PBMCs were collected immediately before nivolumab initiation (C1D1) and during therapy at cycle 2 day 1 and cycle 4 day 1. Peripheral blood was collected in 8 mL Vacutainer Cell Preparation Tubes, from which PBMCs were isolated by centrifugation and then cryopreserved.

Reading from cysteine to phenylalanine, the CDR3 counts 13 amino acids. The sequence is cut down to CDR3 DNA, 39 bases in frame from base 1. CDR1 and CDR2 were assigned from the germline V gene as KGHSH and LQKENI. V is pruned by 6 bases and J by 1 base, leaving 1 base of the junction without a gene match. Results the study describes overall, beyond this receptor: Baseline TCR diversity was reported to be lower in newly diagnosed patients than in healthy donors and to be lower still in relapsed/refractory patients. CD4+ but not CD8+ TCR diversity rose significantly by C4D1 (p=0.0027 vs p=0.16), most apparent in complete responders (p=0.02). The study was restricted to a single clinical trial cohort, and the causes of repertoire differences, possibly disease activity or prior therapy, were left undefined. Diversity was lower in patients who began nivolumab less than 1 year after ASCT, so these patients were left out of later analyses to avoid confounding by immune reconstitution. Baseline diversity similar to that of newly diagnosed patients was observed in trial patients achieving complete response, whereas significantly lower diversity was observed in partial responders and progressors.

As to this clone: Its antigen remains undetermined. One base away there is no much larger clone; base qualities are not given.

The Qiagen DNeasy kit was used to extract genomic DNA both from unsorted PBMCs and from the negatively selected CD4+ and CD8+ fractions. Amplification of TCR beta CDR3 regions was done by immunoSEQ multiplex PCR with primers that anneal to V and J segments. A synthetic immune receptor repertoire was used to minimize amplification bias, and remaining bias was computationally removed after sequencing. The paper's data handling went like this. Repertoire diversity was quantified as the Shannon entropy index using custom Python scripts. Unsorted, CD4+ and CD8+ repertoires were analyzed separately, except in combined analyses where CD4+ and CD8+ sequences were merged in silico. A clone was considered expanded if an increase in frequency of at least 2-fold after treatment relative to C1D1 was found, and a pseudocount of 0.5 was applied to clones undetected at baseline. Singleton clones were defined as clones with 0 or 1 copy at C1D1, and non-singleton clones were defined as clones with 2 or more copies. By matching protein sequences in sorted samples from the same patient, clones expanded in unsorted samples were annotated as CD4+, CD8+ or unknown. Diversity changes from C1D1 to C4D1 were tested in paired samples using Wilcoxon tests. This immuneACCESS table, as held by TCRdb, lists in-frame sequences with V and J called but not all clones. Of the missing ones, under half trace to an unresolved V gene in checked studies; the others have no known cause. V, J and clone size are taken as reported in that table, and D and trimming were inferred from the DNA itself. The table for this sample lists roughly 56,000 clones; about 90% of them were counted only once. The ten largest clones take up roughly 8.8% of the sample.

The sequence came from a human donor with classical Hodgkin lymphoma. In this chain, TRBV18 is recombined with TRBJ2-5; TRBD2 lines up with 8 middle nucleotides. The sequences come from peripheral blood mononuclear cells (PBMCs), collected before the fourth cycle of nivolumab. The nucleotide sequence is given as TGTGCCAGCTCTAGCGGGGCCCAAGAGACCCAGTACTTC. Its amino acids are CASSSGAQETQYF.